Following are 11 T cell receptor beta chains from one sample sequenced in a study of technical replicates of blood from several donors. Method: immunoSEQ multiplex PCR; TCRdb's copy keeps in-frame clones and lacks some. The sample records about 82,000 clones, approximately 96% being singletons. The source material was T cells isolated from PBMCs. These TCRs come from a human donor in good health.

The chain links TRBV2 to TRBJ2-1, with 12 bases identical to TRBD2. This CDR3 comprises 15 residues. V shed 3 bases and J 9 bases; nucleotides not matched to a gene: 6. Germline-derived CDR1 and CDR2 are SNHLY and FYNNEI. The CDR3 protein is CASSEATSGSSEQFF. The CDR3 region has the DNA TGTGCCAGCAGTGAGGCGACTAGCGGGAGCAGTGAGCAGTTCTTC.

As regards this clone: Additional DNA sequences in this sample encode the identical CDR3. J is TRBJ2-5 and V is TRBV9; 12 nucleotides agree with TRBD2. The germline CDR1 and CDR2 sequences are SGDLS and YYNGEE. The ends lost 1 base at V and 2 bases at J; junction bases unmatched: 0. The CDR3 runs to 15 residues. CDR3 residues: CASSVLAGGQETQYF. CDR3 DNA: TGTGCCAGCAGCGTACTAGCGGGAGGGCAAGAGACCCAGTACTTC.

The CDR3 DNA reads as TGTGCCAGCAGCCCACGACAGGGAAAGAACAATGAGCAGTTCTTC. This codes for CASSPRQGKNNEQFF. This chain uses TRBV13 with TRBJ2-1; 7 positions match TRBD1. The CDR3 is 15 amino acids. CDR1 is PRHDT, CDR2 FYEKMQ, per germline (reference sequence). After removal of 5 bases from V and 5 bases from J, the junction contained 9 bases not matched to a gene.

This clone was counted once. The rearrangement joins TRBV14 to TRBJ1-3; 7 nucleotides match TRBD1. V dropped 4 bases and J dropped 11; count of bases not matched to a gene: 14. CDR1 is SGHDN and CDR2 is FVKESK in the germline V gene. The CDR3 consists of 15 residues. This CDR3 is CASSPLGRQGEAIYF. CDR3 coding DNA: TGTGCCAGCAGCCCCCTGGGGAGACAGGGTGAGGCCATATATTTT.

The chain employs TRBV9 and TRBJ1-1, with a weak D call TRBD1 (5 bases). The germline V gene encodes CDR1 SGDLS and CDR2 YYNGEE. CDR3 length: 13 residues. V was cut by 3 bases and J by 4 bases, with 10 bases left in between. The CDR3 sequence: CASSDDSLTEAFF. The CDR3 nucleotides read TGTGCCAGCAGCGACGACAGCCTCACTGAAGCTTTCTTT.

The chain has TRBV9 and TRBJ2-7; TRBD1 might be the D (6 bases). Germline CDR1 and CDR2: SGDLS and YYNGEE. CDR3 size: 15 residues. The V end was cut by 4 bases, the J end by 0 bases, with 14 bases between. This CDR3 reads CASSPTGQHSYEQYF. The CDR3 nucleotides are TGTGCCAGCAGCCCGACTGGACAGCACTCCTACGAGCAGTACTTC. Drawing the rest from reference TRBV9 and TRBJ2-7, the complete variable domain is DSGVTQTPKHLITATGQRVTLRCSPRSGDLSVYWYQQSLDQGLQFLIQYYNGEERAKGNILERFSAQQFPDLHSELNLSSLELGDSALYFCASSPTGQHSYEQYFGPGTRLTVT.

In this sample, this clone turned up once. The rearrangement links TRBV7-9 to TRBJ2-7; 12 nucleotides line up with TRBD1. The CDR3 spans 17 residues. Germline CDR1 is SEHNR and CDR2 is FQNEAQ (reference sequence). Trimming removed 2 bases from V and 5 bases from J; junction bases left unmatched: 10. CDR3 in DNA: TGTGCCAGCAGCTTACCTTACCGGGACAGGGGGCATCACGAGCAGTACTTC. It yields the protein CASSLPYRDRGHHEQYF.

The chain is built from TRBV6-5 and TRBJ2-5; D is uncertain. Germline CDR1 reads MNHEY; CDR2 reads SVGAGI. The V and J ends lost 0 bases and 1 base respectively, with 6 bases between them. The CDR3 has 14 amino acids. This CDR3 reads CASSYSRGQETQYF. The CDR3 DNA reads TGTGCCAGCAGTTACTCCCGCGGCCAAGAGACCCAGTACTTC.

This chain links TRBV28 with TRBJ2-2; 8 nucleotides agree with TRBD1. V lost 4 bases and J lost 3; bases outside the gene matches: 1. The length of the CDR3 is 14 residues. CDR1 and CDR2 from the germline V gene are MDHEN and SYDVKM. CDR3 in amino acids: CASSWTGHTGELFF. The CDR3 DNA is TGTGCCAGCAGTTGGACAGGGCACACCGGGGAGCTGTTTTTT.

The chain employs TRBV27 and TRBJ1-5; D uncertain. CDR3 length equals 12 residues. V was trimmed by 1 base and J by 10 bases, leaving 8 bases between them. CDR1 is MNHEY and CDR2 is SMNVEV in the germline V gene (reference sequence). The CDR3 sequence is CASSLWPGPQHF. CDR3 bases: TGTGCCAGCAGTTTATGGCCGGGACCCCAGCATTTT.

The gene calls are TRBV15 and TRBJ1-1, with unresolved D. There are 15 residues in the CDR3. The V end was cut by 3 bases, the J end by 0 bases, with 11 bases between. Germline assignment: CDR1 LNHNV and CDR2 YYDKDF (reference sequence). Written as DNA, the CDR3 is TGTGCCACCAGCAGGTGGGAGGGTTTGAACACTGAAGCTTTCTTT. Translation: CATSRWEGLNTEAFF.